This section outlines one T cell receptor (beta chain) sequence together with its context. The CDR3 is 15 amino acids. Losses at the gene ends were 4 bases for V and 5 bases for J; bases not matched to a gene: 6. Per germline, CDR1 SEHNR and CDR2 FQNEAQ (reference sequence). The sample is drawn from a study of blood T cell repertoires in COVID-19. The table came from immunoSEQ multiplex PCR; TCRdb's copy has only in-frame clones and leaves some out. The sample consists of around 130,000 clones, 60% to 85% of them appearing once. This TCR was sampled from a man aged 45 to 65 with acute or convalescent COVID-19. The chain recombines TRBV7-9 with TRBJ2-7, with TRBD1 matching over 12 bases. The sequencing sample was made of peripheral blood. CDR3 sequence: CASSWGQGARDEQYF. The CDR3 nucleotides are TGTGCCAGCAGCTGGGGACAGGGGGCGCGGGACGAGCAGTACTTC.